One TCR beta chain is described in this entry. Its target is not known. With random hexamers, reverse transcription was performed on about 0.45 to 1 ug of RNA. An immunoSEQ multiplex PCR generated amplified TCR beta CDR3 products spanning 54 Vbeta and 13 Jbeta. TCRdb reprocessed the immunoSEQ multiplex PCR reads via MiXCR and lists one record per CDR3 protein. The sample holds roughly 180,000 distinct CDR3 sequences, approximately 95% seen once. The source of the sample is a study of CD8 T cells in Susac syndrome. Study outcomes and limitations: As the study acknowledged, the number of individuals in its TCR sequencing and HLA analysis was relatively small.

CD8+ and CD4+ T cells from blood underwent TCR beta sequencing, which was carried out in a high-throughput format. Negative isolation yielded the CD8+ and CD4+ T cells, while FACS enriched the TEMRA cells. Germline CDR1 and CDR2: MNHEY and SVGEGT. Trimming took off 11 bases at V and 2 bases at J, with 13 bases between the two ends. This CDR3 has 13 residues. The chain recombines TRBV6-2 or TRBV6-3 with TRBJ1-5; D might be TRBD1 (6 bases). Sequences were obtained from CD4+ T cells from PBMCs. The sequence came from a human donor in good health. This CDR3 reads CACRDMGNQPQHF. The CDR3 DNA is TGTGCCTGCCGGGACATGGGCAATCAGCCCCAGCATTTT.